Described below is a single T cell receptor (beta chain) sequence and its context. Germline V gives CDR1 LNHDA, CDR2 SQIVND (reference sequence). The CDR3 runs 12 residues. V was cut by 5 bases and J by 6 bases, with 7 bases left in between. This specimen belongs to a study of shared clonotypes between healthy human individuals. Study as a whole: Donors, aged 18 to 49, were a couple of women and a few men.

TCRdb's copy holds only in-frame clones and misses some; the assay was immunoSEQ multiplex PCR. The table includes about half a million clones, approximately 71% detected once. The receptor was isolated from a woman in her thirties or forties in good health. Some clones in this sample may be carry-over from other donors' samples. V gene TRBV19 combines with J gene TRBJ2-2; D is undetermined. Material: PBMCs. CDR3 in amino acids: CASSPSPGELFF. CDR3 nucleotides: TGTGCCAGTAGTCCTTCCCCCGGGGAGCTGTTTTTT.